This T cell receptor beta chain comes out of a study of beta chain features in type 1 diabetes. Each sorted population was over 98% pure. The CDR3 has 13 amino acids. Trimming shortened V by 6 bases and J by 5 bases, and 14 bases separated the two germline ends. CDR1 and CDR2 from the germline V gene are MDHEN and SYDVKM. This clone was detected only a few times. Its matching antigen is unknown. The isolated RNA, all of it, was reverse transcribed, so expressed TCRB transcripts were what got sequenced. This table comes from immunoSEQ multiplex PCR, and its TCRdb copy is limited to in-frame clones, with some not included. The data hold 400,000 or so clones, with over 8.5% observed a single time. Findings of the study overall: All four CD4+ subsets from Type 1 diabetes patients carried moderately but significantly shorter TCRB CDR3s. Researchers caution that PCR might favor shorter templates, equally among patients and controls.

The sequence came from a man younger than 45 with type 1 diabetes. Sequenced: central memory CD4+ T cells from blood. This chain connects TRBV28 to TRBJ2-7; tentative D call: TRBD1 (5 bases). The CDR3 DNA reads TGTGCCAGCAGCTTAGGACAAGCGCACGAGCAGTACTTC. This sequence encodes CASSLGQAHEQYF.